This entry lists 24 T cell receptor beta chains sequenced from one sample in a study of blood T cell repertoires in COVID-19. Here immunoSEQ multiplex PCR was the method, and the copy in TCRdb shows in-frame clones only, minus some. The top ten hold about 3.5% of the sample, which has about 160,000 clones, just over 85% seen once. The sample consisted of peripheral blood. The origin of the receptors is a man aged 70-80 years with acute or convalescent COVID-19.

The CDR3 DNA sequence: TGCGCCAGCAGCTTGGGACTCGGGACAGGGGGCGGGGGTGAAAAACTGTTTTTT. This translates into CASSLGLGTGGGGEKLFF. The chain couples TRBV5-1 to TRBJ1-4; TRBD1 agrees at 12 bases. The V gene's germline CDR1 is SGHRS and CDR2 YFSETQ. The V gene end was trimmed by 0 bases and the J gene end by 7 bases; junction bases not matched to a gene: 10. CDR3 length equals 18 residues.

The chain links TRBV30 to TRBJ2-1; 11 positions agree with TRBD2. In germline, CDR1 is GTSNPN, CDR2 SVGIG (reference sequence). The CDR3 extends over 15 amino acids. Trimming cost V 2 bases and J 3 bases; bases outside gene matches: 3. In DNA, the CDR3 is TGTGCCTGGAGTCCTGGGACTAGCGGCTACAATGAGCAGTTCTTC. This sequence encodes CAWSPGTSGYNEQFF.

The rearrangement joins TRBV5-1 to TRBJ2-4; 16 nucleotides agree with TRBD2. Germline V CDR1 and CDR2: SGHRS, YFSETQ. The CDR3 has 20 residues. The V gene end was trimmed by 3 bases and the J gene end by 6 bases; junction bases not matched to a gene: 15. This chain's CDR3 is CASSSVPGLAGGVAGNIQYF. DNA of the CDR3: TGCGCCAGCAGCTCCGTCCCGGGACTAGCGGGAGGGGTAGCGGGAAACATTCAGTACTTC. The full variable domain, rest sourced from reference TRBV5-1 and TRBJ2-4, is KAGVTQTPRYLIKTRGQQVTLSCSPISGHRSVSWYQQTPGQGLQFLFEYFSETQRNKGNFPGRFSGRQFSNSRSEMNVSTLELGDSALYLCASSSVPGLAGGVAGNIQYFGAGTRLSVL.

The V gene is TRBV6-5, the J gene TRBJ1-4; the D gene is possibly TRBD1 (6 bases). This CDR3 has 14 residues. Trimming took 7 bases from V and 2 from J, leaving 11 bases between them. CDR1 and CDR2 (germline): MNHEY, SVGAGI. CDR3 nucleotide sequence: TGTGCCAGCATCACAGGGTCCACTAATGAAAAACTGTTTTTT. Translated, it gives CASITGSTNEKLFF.

The chain links TRBV18 to TRBJ1-1, with D perhaps matching TRBD1 (6 bases). Germline CDR1 KGHSH, CDR2 LQKENI. The V gene lost 2 bases and the J gene lost 1 base, with 8 bases spanning the gap. There are 14 residues in the CDR3. The CDR3 DNA follows: TGTGCCAGCTCACCAGGGACACAGAACACTGAAGCTTTCTTT. The encoded protein is CASSPGTQNTEAFF. The full variable domain, with the rest looked up from reference TRBV18 and TRBJ1-1, is NAGVMQNPRHLVRRRGQEARLRCSPMKGHSHVYWYRQLPEEGLKFMVYLQKENIIDESGMPKERFSAEFPKEGPSILRIQQVVRGDSAAYFCASSPGTQNTEAFFGQGTRLTVV.

Comment on this clone: At the DNA level, this CDR3 is encoded by other sequences in the same sample as well. The J gene is TRBJ2-7, the V gene TRBV5-6; 10 positions agree with TRBD2. CDR1 and CDR2 (germline): SGHDT, YYEEEE. The CDR3 has 15 residues. V was clipped by 1 base and J by 4 bases; unmatched bases: 5. CDR3 amino acids: CASSLTSGTGYEQYF. DNA of the CDR3: TGTGCCAGCAGCTTGACTAGCGGGACGGGATACGAGCAGTACTTC.

This chain connects TRBV2 to TRBJ1-4; D unresolved. The V and J ends lost 4 bases and 0 bases respectively, with 6 bases between them. Looked up from germline, CDR1 is SNHLY and CDR2 is FYNNEI. The CDR3 has 14 amino acids. The DNA of the CDR3 is TGTGCCAGCAGTGGGGCATCAACTAATGAAAAACTGTTTTTT. Encoded protein: CASSGASTNEKLFF.

Points on this clone: The same CDR3 arises from other DNA sequences in this sample as well. CDR3 protein: CASSLETGHQPQHF. CDR3 coding DNA: TGTGCCAGCAGCTTAGAAACAGGGCACCAGCCCCAGCATTTT. This chain links TRBV7-2 with TRBJ1-5; perhaps TRBD1 as D (6 bases). The germline V gene has CDR1 SGHTA and CDR2 FQGNSA. CDR3 length equals 14 residues. Trimming pared 1 base from V and 7 bases from J, leaving 11 bases between.

This clone has only one observation. V gene TRBV5-5 combines with J gene TRBJ1-1, with TRBD1 matching over 11 bases. With 4 bases clipped from V and 5 bases from J, the junction kept 4 bases outside the gene matches. There are 14 residues in the CDR3. Germline loops: CDR1 SGHKS, CDR2 YYEKEE (reference sequence). DNA of the CDR3: TGTGCCAGCAGCCCCTGGGACAGGGGGACTGAAGCTTTCTTT. Its protein product is CASSPWDRGTEAFF.

The chain has TRBV18 and TRBJ2-1; 9 bases match TRBD2. V shed 0 bases and J 7 bases; nucleotides not matched to a gene: 7. CDR1 is KGHSH, CDR2 LQKENI, per germline. This CDR3 has 16 amino acids. The CDR3 reads CASSPPSGRTDNEQFF. As DNA, the CDR3 is TGTGCCAGCTCACCACCTAGCGGGAGAACAGATAATGAGCAGTTCTTC.

The chain has TRBV19 and TRBJ1-2, with D perhaps TRBD1 (5 bases). This CDR3 is built from 11 residues. The V gene lost 11 bases and the J gene lost 2 bases, with 9 bases spanning the gap. CDR1 is LNHDA, CDR2 SQIVND, per germline (reference sequence). The CDR3: CAAGSNYGYTF. CDR3 nucleotides: TGTGCCGCAGGGTCGAACTATGGCTACACCTTC.

The rearrangement links TRBV20-1 to TRBJ1-5; D is ambiguous. CDR1 is DFQATT and CDR2 is SNEGSKA in the germline V gene (reference sequence). The V gene lost 3 bases and the J gene lost 2 bases, with 11 bases spanning the gap. The CDR3 extends over 14 amino acids. The CDR3, as DNA: TGCAGTGCTAGTTCCGGGTTACGCAATCAGCCCCAGCATTTT. It codes for CSASSGLRNQPQHF.

The chain is built from TRBV15 and TRBJ2-2, with TRBD1 as a possible D gene (7 bases). The CDR3 is made up of 16 amino acids. Trimming left V 10 bases short and J 1 base short, with 19 bases between. Germline lookup yields CDR1 LNHNV and CDR2 YYDKDF (reference sequence). The CDR3 spells CASRGADSENTGELFF. CDR3 DNA: TGTGCCAGCAGGGGGGCGGACAGCGAGAACACCGGGGAGCTGTTTTTT.

CDR3 nucleotides: TGTGCCAGCAGCCTAAGGCGGGAGGGGGGGAAGACCCAGTACTTC. This translates into CASSLRREGGKTQYF. The chain employs TRBV13 and TRBJ2-5, with 9 bases matching TRBD2. V gave up 5 bases and J gave up 6 bases; unmatched junction bases: 10. The V gene's germline CDR1 is PRHDT and CDR2 FYEKMQ (reference sequence). The CDR3 extends over 15 amino acids.

This clone has more than one count but fewer than ten. The V gene is TRBV5-1, the J gene TRBJ2-1; 7 positions match TRBD2. Trimming cost V 3 bases and J 10 bases; bases outside gene matches: 4. Germline CDR1 SGHRS, CDR2 YFSETQ. CDR3 size: 12 residues. The CDR3 region is CASSYRGLEQFF. DNA for the CDR3: TGCGCCAGCAGCTACCGGGGACTAGAGCAGTTCTTC. Looking up the rest from reference TRBV5-1 and TRBJ2-1 gives the full variable domain: KAGVTQTPRYLIKTRGQQVTLSCSPISGHRSVSWYQQTPGQGLQFLFEYFSETQRNKGNFPGRFSGRQFSNSRSEMNVSTLELGDSALYLCASSYRGLEQFFGPGTRLTVL.

The gene calls are TRBV4-2 and TRBJ2-3; 14 bases are shared with TRBD2. The CDR3 is 17 amino acids. Germline-derived CDR1 and CDR2 are LGHNA and YNFKEQ. V lost 4 bases and J lost 4; bases outside the gene matches: 7. CDR3 residues: CASSPGTSGSGADTQYF. CDR3 DNA sequence: TGTGCCAGCAGCCCAGGGACTAGCGGGAGTGGGGCAGATACGCAGTATTTT.

This chain joins TRBV7-6 and TRBJ2-2; D might be TRBD1 (5 bases). The CDR3 totals 15 residues. Germline lookup yields CDR1 SGHVS and CDR2 FNYEAQ. V lost 3 bases and J lost 5, with 13 bases in between. CDR3 nucleotide sequence: TGTGCCAGCAGCTTCCGGCAGGGTGGGACCGGGGAGCTGTTTTTT. It encodes CASSFRQGGTGELFF.

The chain joins TRBV30 to TRBJ1-6; D is perhaps TRBD1 (5 bases). Trimming left V 4 bases short and J 8 bases short, with 9 bases between. This CDR3 region has 12 residues. Germline V gene lookup returns CDR1 GTSNPN and CDR2 SVGIG (reference sequence). CDR3 sequence reads: CAWNGGDSPLHF. Written as DNA, the CDR3 is TGTGCCTGGAACGGGGGGGATTCACCCCTCCACTTT.

V usage is TRBV9 and J usage is TRBJ2-7; D is possibly TRBD1 (6 bases). Germline CDR1 is SGDLS and CDR2 is YYNGEE. CDR3 length equals 16 residues. Deletions cut 4 bases from V and 7 bases from J, with 24 bases between. The CDR3 sequence: CASSPPHPGQSSEQYF. The CDR3 bases are TGTGCCAGCAGCCCCCCTCATCCGGGACAAAGCTCTGAGCAGTACTTC.

The chain couples TRBV28 to TRBJ1-1; D is ambiguous. This CDR3 has 14 amino acids. V was cut by 6 bases and J by 11 bases, with 22 bases left in between. Germline CDR1 MDHEN, CDR2 SYDVKM. CDR3 region: CASSILSGSGKAFF. CDR3 sequence (DNA): TGTGCCAGCAGCATCCTTTCTGGGAGCGGGAAGGCTTTCTTT.

The gene calls are TRBV18 and TRBJ2-3, with 8 bases identical to TRBD2. The V gene's germline CDR1 is KGHSH and CDR2 LQKENI. CDR3 size: 17 residues. Germline trimming cut 4 bases from V and 1 base from J; bases unmatched to any gene: 10. The CDR3 region is CASSRQISGSGTDTQYF. CDR3 DNA sequence: TGTGCCAGCTCACGACAAATCAGCGGGAGCGGCACAGATACGCAGTATTTT.

In this sample, this clone turned up once. The genes are TRBV7-3 and TRBJ2-7; tentative D call: TRBD1 (6 bases). The CDR3 covers 15 residues. With 0 bases removed from V and 3 bases from J, the gap between germline ends came to 12 bases. Germline V gene sequence: CDR1 SGHTA, CDR2 FQGTGA. CDR3 bases: TGTGCCAGCAGCTTAACGTCCAGGGGTAACTACGAGCAGTACTTC. Translation: CASSLTSRGNYEQYF.

The chain employs TRBV6-5 and TRBJ2-7, with TRBD1 identical over 8 bases. From germline, CDR1 is MNHEY and CDR2 SVGAGI. The J segment lost 0 bases and the V segment lost 6 bases, leaving 4 bases of the junction unmatched. This CDR3 has 14 amino acids. CDR3 protein: CASSRQGSSYEQYF. In nucleotides, the CDR3 is TGTGCCAGCAGCAGACAGGGGAGCTCCTACGAGCAGTACTTC.

The chain recombines TRBV7-6 with TRBJ2-1, with 7 bases that match TRBD2. Germline CDR1 is SGHVS and CDR2 is FNYEAQ. With V trimmed by 1 base and J by 0 bases, 6 bases remained unmatched. The CDR3 covers 17 residues. CDR3 region: CASSLGGGGSSYNEQFF. CDR3 DNA: TGTGCCAGCAGCTTAGGAGGCGGGGGTAGCTCCTACAATGAGCAGTTCTTC. Using reference TRBV7-6 and TRBJ2-1 for the parts outside the CDR3, the full variable domain is GAGVSQSPRYKVTKRGQDVALRCDPISGHVSLYWYRQALGQGPEFLTYFNYEAQQDKSGLPNDRFSAERPEGSISTLTIQRTEQRDSAMYRCASSLGGGGSSYNEQFFGPGTRLTVL.